This T cell receptor beta chain comes out of a study of blood T cell repertoires in COVID-19 (TCRdb year 2020). Background on the whole study: Samples covering the acute and convalescent phases of COVID-19 were provided by collaborators in the United States, Italy and Spain. The prospective study material was composed of cDNA or gDNA derived from T cells, B-cell-depleted T cells, or PBMCs. Samples were obtained from the ongoing ImmuneRACE study (first 160 participants) and from 1,254 subjects provided by 6 global collaborators. Subjects who had been exposed to COVID-19, were actively infected with it, or had recovered from it provided the deeply sampled blood TCRbeta repertoires that made up the dataset. Nearly every sample came with metadata listing a de-identified subject ID, COVID-19 status, age in years and sex. Where available, HLA class I and class II types were obtained from metadata supplied by the sample provider rather than from assay-based typing. The repertoires were released in a freely available public database intended as a resource for research on the immune response to SARS-CoV-2.

In the case of this clone: Its antigen has not been determined. No base-level quality is on record; no much larger clone is a single base apart.

TCRbeta CDR3 regions were amplified from genomic DNA by means of the immunoSEQ Assay, a bias-controlled multiplex PCR. As for how the authors treated the data: The number of nucleated cells in each sample was estimated by amplification of reference gene primers within the assay. Sequence reads were collapsed and filtered to measure the absolute abundance of every unique TCRbeta CDR3 rearrangement. For each sample, productive Simpson clonality was calculated as the square root of Simpson's diversity index over productive rearrangements. TCRdb obtained this table from immuneACCESS and retained in-frame rearrangements with V and J assigned. These tables miss some clones; where compared with another copy, unresolved V genes account for less than half of the shortfall, and the remainder is unexplained. For V, J and clone size, that table is used; D and trimming come from the DNA. Present in this sample are 65,000 to 85,000 clones, roughly 90% of which were seen just once. 6.3% of the sample comes from the top ten.

The paper as a whole reports these results and caveats: Clinical and demographic metadata were provided uncurated, with the amount varying by source and participant.

From the cysteine up to the phenylalanine, the CDR3 has a length of 14 residues. The retained sequence is limited to the CDR3, 42 bases, with the frame set at the first base. CDR1 and CDR2, looked up from the germline V gene, are LGHNA and YNFKEQ. The germline V and J ends show losses of 4 bases and 5 bases respectively, and no gene match explains 6 bases of the junction. At one collaborating source in Seattle, patients were enrolled during active infection and were followed longitudinally through the course of disease. Each collaborating institution followed its own protocols to collect whole blood in K2EDTA tubes. Collaborator samples were shipped for TCRbeta analysis as frozen whole blood, isolated PBMCs, or DNA extracted from either sample type.

This sequence uses TRBV4-2 and TRBJ2-5, with TRBD2 matching 8 junction bases. The sequence came from a man aged 80 or over with COVID-19, enrolled during active disease. Source material: peripheral blood. The CDR3 protein is CASSRSGGGETQYF. The DNA sequence reads TGTGCCAGCAGCCGCAGCGGGGGAGGGGAGACCCAGTACTTC.